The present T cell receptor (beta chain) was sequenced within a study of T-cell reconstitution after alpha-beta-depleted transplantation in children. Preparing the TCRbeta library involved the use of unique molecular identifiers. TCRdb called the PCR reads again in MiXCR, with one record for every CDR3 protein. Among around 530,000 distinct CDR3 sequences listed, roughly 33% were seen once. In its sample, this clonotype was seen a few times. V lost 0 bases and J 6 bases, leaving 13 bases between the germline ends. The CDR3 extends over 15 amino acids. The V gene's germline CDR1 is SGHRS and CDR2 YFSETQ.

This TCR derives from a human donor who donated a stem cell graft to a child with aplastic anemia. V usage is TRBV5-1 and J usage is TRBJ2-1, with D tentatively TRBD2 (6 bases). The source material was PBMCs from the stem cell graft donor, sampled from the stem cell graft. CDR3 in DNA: TGCGCCAGCAGCTTGGCGCTAGCGCAAGTCAATGAGCAGTTCTTC. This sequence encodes CASSLALAQVNEQFF.